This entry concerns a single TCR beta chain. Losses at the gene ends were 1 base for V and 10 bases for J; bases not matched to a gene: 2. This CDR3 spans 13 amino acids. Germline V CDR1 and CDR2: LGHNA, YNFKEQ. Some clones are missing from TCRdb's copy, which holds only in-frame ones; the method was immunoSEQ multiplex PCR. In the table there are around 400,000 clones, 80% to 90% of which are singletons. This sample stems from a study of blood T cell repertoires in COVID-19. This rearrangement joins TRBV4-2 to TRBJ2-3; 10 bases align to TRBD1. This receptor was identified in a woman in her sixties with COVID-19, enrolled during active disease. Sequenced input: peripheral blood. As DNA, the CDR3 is TGTGCCAGCAGCCAAGGGACAGGGGGTTCGCAGTATTTT. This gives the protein CASSQGTGGSQYF.